One sample yielded the 8 T cell receptor beta chains listed below, sequenced in a study of shared clonotypes between healthy human individuals. Sequenced by immunoSEQ multiplex PCR; TCRdb stores in-frame clones only, minus some. The sample records roughly 2,300,000 clones, just under 95% being singletons. Sequenced input: naive CD4+ T cells from PBMCs. Indicated subset: CD45RA+ positively selected. These receptors all come from a man between 18 and 35 years old in good health. Some clones in this sample may be carry-over from other donors' samples.

This chain connects TRBV5-4 to TRBJ1-6; TRBD1 is a possible D gene (5 bases). The CDR3 has 15 residues. Germline assignment: CDR1 SGHNT and CDR2 YYREEE (reference sequence). Deletions cut 0 bases from V and 7 bases from J, with 11 bases between. The CDR3 loop reads CASSLERGGNSPLHF. The CDR3 DNA reads as TGTGCCAGCAGCTTGGAGCGGGGGGGAAATTCACCCCTCCACTTT.

CDR3 nucleotides: TGTGCCTGGAGTGTACGACAGGACGGGGATGAAAAACTGTTTTTT. Protein product: CAWSVRQDGDEKLFF. This chain joins TRBV30 and TRBJ1-4; perhaps TRBD1 as D (6 bases). Germline V CDR1 and CDR2: GTSNPN, SVGIG (reference sequence). This CDR3 has 15 amino acids. Trimming removed 0 bases from V and 6 bases from J, with 14 bases in between.

The CDR3 protein is CATLGQGLGEPQHF. The CDR3 DNA reads TGTGCCACTCTGGGACAGGGCCTGGGAGAGCCCCAGCATTTT. The genes are TRBV6-6 and TRBJ1-5, with 9 bases that match TRBD1. The CDR3 contains 14 residues. Germline-derived CDR1 and CDR2 are MNHNY and SVGAGI (reference sequence). The trim removed 10 bases at V and 8 bases at J, leaving 12 bases unmatched.

This chain joins TRBV28 and TRBJ1-2, with D perhaps TRBD1 (5 bases). CDR1 is MDHEN and CDR2 is SYDVKM in the germline V gene. V dropped 1 base and J dropped 6 bases, with 12 bases sitting between them. The CDR3 extends over 14 amino acids. CDR3 DNA sequence: TGTGCCAGCAGTTTATTCGCAGGGTCGGATGGCTACACCTTC. Protein sequence: CASSLFAGSDGYTF.

In its sample, this clone was seen a few times. The rearrangement joins TRBV7-2 to TRBJ1-1; D not certain. Trimming shortened V by 5 bases and J by 3 bases, and 10 bases separated the two germline ends. Germline CDR1 is SGHTA and CDR2 is FQGNSA. The CDR3 runs to 13 residues. The CDR3 DNA follows: TGTGCCAGCAGCCGAATTCGGGACACTGAAGCTTTCTTT. This gives the protein CASSRIRDTEAFF.

The chain has TRBV5-8 and TRBJ1-1; 12 nucleotides match TRBD1. The CDR3 is 16 amino acids. Trimming took 0 bases from V and 3 from J; bases not matched to a gene: 3. The germline V gene encodes CDR1 SGHTS and CDR2 YDEGEE. For the CDR3, the DNA is TGTGCCAGCAGCTTGGGGGACAGGGGGCTGGACACTGAAGCTTTCTTT. This encodes CASSLGDRGLDTEAFF.

The rearrangement uses TRBV16 and TRBJ1-5; D gene uncertain. The CDR3 has 15 amino acids. CDR1 is KGHSY and CDR2 is FQNENV in the germline V gene. V was pared by 1 base and J by 0 bases, with 7 bases between. This CDR3 reads CASSQFPSSNQPQHF. As DNA, the CDR3 is TGTGCCAGCAGCCAATTCCCCAGTAGCAATCAGCCCCAGCATTTT.

This chain connects TRBV7-9 to TRBJ2-2, with D perhaps TRBD1 (6 bases). CDR1 SEHNR and CDR2 FQNEAQ come from the germline V gene (reference sequence). The CDR3 totals 16 residues. V dropped 6 bases and J dropped 0 bases, with 14 bases sitting between them. The CDR3 coding sequence is TGTGCCAGCAGATTACAGGGTGTCACGAACACCGGGGAGCTGTTTTTT. This codes for CASRLQGVTNTGELFF.